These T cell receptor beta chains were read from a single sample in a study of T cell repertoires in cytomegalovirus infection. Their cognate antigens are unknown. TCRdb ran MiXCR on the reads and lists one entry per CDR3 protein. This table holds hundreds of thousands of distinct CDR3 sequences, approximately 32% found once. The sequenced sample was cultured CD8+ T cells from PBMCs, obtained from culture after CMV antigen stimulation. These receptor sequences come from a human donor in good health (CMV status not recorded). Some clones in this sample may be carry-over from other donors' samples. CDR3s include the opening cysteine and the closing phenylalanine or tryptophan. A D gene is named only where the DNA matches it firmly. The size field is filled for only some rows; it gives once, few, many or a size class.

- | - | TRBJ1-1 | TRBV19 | TGTGCCAGTAGGGGGTGGGAGGGCACTGAAGCTTTCTTT | CASRGWEGTEAFF
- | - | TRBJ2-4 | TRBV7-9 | TGTGCCAGCAGCTTAGGAGAATCCTTAGCCAAAAACATTCAGTACTTC | CASSLGESLAKNIQYF
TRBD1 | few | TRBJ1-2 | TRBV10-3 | TGTGCCATCAGTGAAGAAGGACAGGGCATAGAGAGTAACTATGGCTACACCTTC | CAISEEGQGIESNYGYTF
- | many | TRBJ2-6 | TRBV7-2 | TGTGCCAGCAGCTTTGAGGGACCCATCTCTGGGGCCAACGTCCTGACTTTC | CASSFEGPISGANVLTF
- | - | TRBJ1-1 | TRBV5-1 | TGCGCCAGCAGCATAGGACCGGACACTGAAGCTTTCTTT | CASSIGPDTEAFF
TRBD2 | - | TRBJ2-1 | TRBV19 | TGTGCCAGTAGCCGTCAGCGGGGAAAGTACAATGAGCAGTTCTTC | CASSRQRGKYNEQFF
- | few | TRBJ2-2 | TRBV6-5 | TGTGCCAGCAGTCCCGGACTCCACGTGGGCACCGGGGAGCTGTTTTTT | CASSPGLHVGTGELFF
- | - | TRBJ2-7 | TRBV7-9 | TGTGCCAGCAGCTCCGAAATCGAGTGGTACGAGCAGTACTTC | CASSSEIEWYEQYF
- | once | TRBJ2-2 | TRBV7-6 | TGTGCCAGCAGCTTGTCAGACACCGGGGAGCTGTTTTTT | CASSLSDTGELFF
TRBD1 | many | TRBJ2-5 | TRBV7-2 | TGTGCCAGCAGCTTAGTTGGACAGGGAGAGACCCAGTACTTC | CASSLVGQGETQYF
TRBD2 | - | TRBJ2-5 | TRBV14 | TGTGCCAGCAGCCAGGAAGTAGCGGGGTCGTACCAAGAGACCCAGTACTTC | CASSQEVAGSYQETQYF
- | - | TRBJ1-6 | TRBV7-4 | TGTGCCAGCAGCACTGCCGCGGACAGCCCTTATAATTCACCCCTCCACTTT | CASSTAADSPYNSPLHF